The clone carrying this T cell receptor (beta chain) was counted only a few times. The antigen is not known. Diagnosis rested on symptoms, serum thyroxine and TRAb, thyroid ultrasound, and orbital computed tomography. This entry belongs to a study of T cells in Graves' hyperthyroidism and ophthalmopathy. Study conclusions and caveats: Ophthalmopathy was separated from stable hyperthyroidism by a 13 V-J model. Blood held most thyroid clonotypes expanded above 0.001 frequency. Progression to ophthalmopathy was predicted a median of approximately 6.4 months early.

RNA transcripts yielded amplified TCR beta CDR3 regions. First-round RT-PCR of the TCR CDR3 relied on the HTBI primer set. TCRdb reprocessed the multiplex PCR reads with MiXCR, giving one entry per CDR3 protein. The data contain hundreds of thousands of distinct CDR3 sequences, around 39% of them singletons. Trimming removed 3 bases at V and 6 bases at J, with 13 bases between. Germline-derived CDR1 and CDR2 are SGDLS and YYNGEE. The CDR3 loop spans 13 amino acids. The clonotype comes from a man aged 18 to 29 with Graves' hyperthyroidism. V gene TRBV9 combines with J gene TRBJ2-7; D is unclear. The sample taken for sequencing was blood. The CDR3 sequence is CASSGGLWGEQYF. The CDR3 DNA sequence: TGTGCCAGCAGCGGGGGATTGTGGGGCGAGCAGTACTTC.